A selection of T cell receptor beta chains follows, all from one sample in a study of patients and donors after allogeneic stem cell transplantation. TCRdb re-derived calls from the RT-PCR reads in MiXCR, one entry per CDR3 protein. The sample carries some 960,000 distinct CDR3 sequences, more than 15% recorded once. The sequenced material came from blood, either unsorted or a sorted T cell fraction (not recorded which). The receptors stem from a human donor who was either an allogeneic HSCT recipient or a stem cell or donor lymphocyte infusion donor (not recorded which). It is not recorded whose cells these are; they may come from a transplant donor. The CDR3 runs from the conserved cysteine through the conserved F or W. Fields, in order: V gene, D gene, J gene, clone size, CDR3 protein, CDR3 DNA. The D gene is left open where the match is weak. For some rows the clone size is stated as once, few or many, or as a class when expanded; others skip it.

v_call: TRBV3-1; d_call: NA; j_call: TRBJ1-2; clone_size: NA; cdr3_aa: CASSQGIGLLGYTF; cdr3_nt: TGTGCCAGCAGCCAAGGAATTGGCTTGCTCGGCTACACCTTC
v_call: TRBV24-1; d_call: NA; j_call: TRBJ2-5; clone_size: few; cdr3_aa: CATGGGGGPTQYF; cdr3_nt: TGTGCCACCGGAGGGGGGGGAGGACCGACCCAGTACTTC
v_call: TRBV29-1; d_call: NA; j_call: TRBJ1-2; clone_size: NA; cdr3_aa: CSVDQENGGYTF; cdr3_nt: TGCAGCGTTGACCAGGAAAATGGAGGCTACACCTTC
v_call: TRBV9; d_call: TRBD1; j_call: TRBJ2-1; clone_size: NA; cdr3_aa: CASSPLPDRYANEQFF; cdr3_nt: TGTGCCAGCAGCCCGTTACCGGACAGGTATGCCAATGAGCAGTTCTTC
v_call: TRBV5-5; d_call: NA; j_call: TRBJ1-3; clone_size: NA; cdr3_aa: CASTWEGSSGNTIYF; cdr3_nt: TGTGCCAGCACGTGGGAGGGAAGCTCTGGAAACACCATATATTTT
v_call: TRBV29-1; d_call: NA; j_call: TRBJ2-3; clone_size: few; cdr3_aa: CSVVYRGGTDTQYF; cdr3_nt: TGCAGCGTTGTGTACAGGGGAGGGACAGATACGCAGTATTTT
v_call: TRBV11-2; d_call: NA; j_call: TRBJ2-7; clone_size: NA; cdr3_aa: CASSATTSLSYEQYF; cdr3_nt: TGTGCCAGCAGCGCCACGACCAGCCTCTCCTACGAGCAGTACTTC
v_call: TRBV9; d_call: NA; j_call: TRBJ2-3; clone_size: few; cdr3_aa: CASSASIGWFGDTQYF; cdr3_nt: TGTGCCAGCAGCGCCAGTATCGGATGGTTTGGAGATACGCAGTATTTT
v_call: TRBV3-1; d_call: TRBD1; j_call: TRBJ1-1; clone_size: NA; cdr3_aa: CASSQMGGTGNVEAFF; cdr3_nt: TGTGCCAGCAGCCAAATGGGGGGGACAGGTAACGTTGAAGCTTTCTTT
v_call: TRBV7-8; d_call: NA; j_call: TRBJ1-3; clone_size: NA; cdr3_aa: CASSPRSGDFGNTIYF; cdr3_nt: TGTGCCAGCAGCCCCCGGTCGGGGGATTTCGGAAACACCATATATTTT
v_call: TRBV3-1; d_call: NA; j_call: TRBJ1-6; clone_size: few; cdr3_aa: CASSQDRPSPLHF; cdr3_nt: TGTGCCAGCAGCCAAGATAGGCCTTCACCCCTCCACTTT
v_call: TRBV9; d_call: TRBD1; j_call: TRBJ1-1; clone_size: many; cdr3_aa: CASRTGTTNTEAFF; cdr3_nt: TGTGCCAGCAGGACAGGGACCACGAACACTGAAGCTTTCTTT
v_call: TRBV3-1; d_call: NA; j_call: TRBJ2-5; clone_size: NA; cdr3_aa: CACRGGLQETQYF; cdr3_nt: TGTGCTTGCAGGGGCGGCTTACAAGAGACCCAGTACTTC
v_call: TRBV6-5; d_call: NA; j_call: TRBJ2-1; clone_size: few; cdr3_aa: CASSSPGSGHNEQFF; cdr3_nt: TGTGCCAGCAGTTCCCCCGGTAGCGGCCACAATGAGCAGTTCTTC
v_call: TRBV7-2; d_call: NA; j_call: TRBJ1-4; clone_size: few; cdr3_aa: CASSQPGKTKKLFF; cdr3_nt: TGTGCCAGCAGCCAACCGGGAAAAACCAAAAAACTGTTTTTT
v_call: TRBV20-1; d_call: TRBD2; j_call: TRBJ2-7; clone_size: NA; cdr3_aa: CSAQSFPGGAAYEQYF; cdr3_nt: TGCAGTGCTCAATCTTTCCCGGGGGGGGCAGCCTACGAGCAGTACTTC
v_call: TRBV24-1; d_call: NA; j_call: TRBJ1-5; clone_size: many; cdr3_aa: CATSDSRDGVQPQHF; cdr3_nt: TGTGCCACCAGTGATTCGAGGGACGGGGTTCAGCCCCAGCATTTT
v_call: TRBV4-3; d_call: NA; j_call: TRBJ2-5; clone_size: NA; cdr3_aa: CASSQGTRAPGVQYF; cdr3_nt: TGCGCCAGCAGCCAAGGGACCCGGGCACCGGGGGTCCAGTACTTC
v_call: TRBV9; d_call: NA; j_call: TRBJ1-2; clone_size: few; cdr3_aa: CASSVETGIYGYTF; cdr3_nt: TGTGCCAGCAGCGTAGAGACCGGCATCTATGGCTACACCTTC
v_call: TRBV12-3/TRBV12-4; d_call: NA; j_call: TRBJ1-6; clone_size: few; cdr3_aa: CASRQGMNSPLHF; cdr3_nt: TGTGCCAGCAGGCAGGGGATGAATTCACCCCTCCACTTT
v_call: TRBV4-1; d_call: NA; j_call: TRBJ2-7; clone_size: few; cdr3_aa: CASSQGGPRTYEQYF; cdr3_nt: TGCGCCAGCAGCCAAGGGGGACCGAGAACCTACGAGCAGTACTTC